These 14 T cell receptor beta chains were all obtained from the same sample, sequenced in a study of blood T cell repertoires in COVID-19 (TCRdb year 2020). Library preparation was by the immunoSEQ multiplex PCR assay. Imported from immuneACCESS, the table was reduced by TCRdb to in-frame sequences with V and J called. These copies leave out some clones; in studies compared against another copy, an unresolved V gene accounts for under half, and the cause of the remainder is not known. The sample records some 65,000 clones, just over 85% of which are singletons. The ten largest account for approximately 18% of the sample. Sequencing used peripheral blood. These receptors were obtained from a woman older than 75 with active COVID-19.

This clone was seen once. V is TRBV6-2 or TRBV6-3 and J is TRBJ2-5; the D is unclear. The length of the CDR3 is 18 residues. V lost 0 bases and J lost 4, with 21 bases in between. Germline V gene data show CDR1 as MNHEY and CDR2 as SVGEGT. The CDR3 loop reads CASSYSRVSWSPRETQYF. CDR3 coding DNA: TGTGCCAGCAGTTACTCCCGGGTCTCGTGGTCCCCAAGAGAGACCCAGTACTTC.

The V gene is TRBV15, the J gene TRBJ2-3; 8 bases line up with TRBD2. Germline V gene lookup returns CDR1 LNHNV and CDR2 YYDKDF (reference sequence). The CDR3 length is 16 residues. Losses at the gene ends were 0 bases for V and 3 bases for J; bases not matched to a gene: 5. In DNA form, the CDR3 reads TGTGCCACCAGCAGAGAAATAGCGGGGCGGACAGATACGCAGTATTTT. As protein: CATSREIAGRTDTQYF.

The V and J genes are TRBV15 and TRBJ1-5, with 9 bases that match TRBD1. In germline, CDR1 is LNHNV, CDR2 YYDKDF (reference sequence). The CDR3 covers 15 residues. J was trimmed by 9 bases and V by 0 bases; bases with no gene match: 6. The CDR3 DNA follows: TGTGCCACCAGCAGAGATCGACAGGGGGGCGGGCCCCAGCATTTT. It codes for CATSRDRQGGGPQHF.

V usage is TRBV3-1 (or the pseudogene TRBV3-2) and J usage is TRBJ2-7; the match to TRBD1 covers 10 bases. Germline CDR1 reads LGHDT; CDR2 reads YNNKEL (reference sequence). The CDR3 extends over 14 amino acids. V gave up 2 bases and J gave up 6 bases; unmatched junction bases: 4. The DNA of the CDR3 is TGTGCCAGCAGCCAATGGGACAGGGGAAGCGAGCAGTACTTC. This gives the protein CASSQWDRGSEQYF.

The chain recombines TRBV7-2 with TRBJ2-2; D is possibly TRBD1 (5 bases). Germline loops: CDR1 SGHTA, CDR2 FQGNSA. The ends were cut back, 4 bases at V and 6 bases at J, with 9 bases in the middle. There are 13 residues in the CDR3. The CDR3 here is CASSSQVPGELFF. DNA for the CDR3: TGTGCCAGCAGCTCACAGGTCCCCGGGGAGCTGTTTTTT.

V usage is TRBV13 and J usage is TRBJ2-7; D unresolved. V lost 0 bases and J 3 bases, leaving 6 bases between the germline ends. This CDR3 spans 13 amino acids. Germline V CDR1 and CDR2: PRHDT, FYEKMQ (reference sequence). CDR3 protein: CASSLGRYYEQYF. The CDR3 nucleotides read TGTGCCAGCAGCTTAGGCCGCTACTACGAGCAGTACTTC.

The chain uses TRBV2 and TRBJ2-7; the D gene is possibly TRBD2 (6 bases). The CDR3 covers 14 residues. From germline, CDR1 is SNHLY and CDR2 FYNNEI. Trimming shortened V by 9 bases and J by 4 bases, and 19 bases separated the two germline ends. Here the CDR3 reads CASTPGLPPYEQYF. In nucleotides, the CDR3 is TGTGCCAGTACCCCGGGACTGCCTCCGTACGAGCAGTACTTC.

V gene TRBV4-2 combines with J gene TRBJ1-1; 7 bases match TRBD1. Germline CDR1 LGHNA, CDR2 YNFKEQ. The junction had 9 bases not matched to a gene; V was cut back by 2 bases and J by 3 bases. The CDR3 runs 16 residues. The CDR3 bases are TGTGCCAGCAGCCAAATCAGGGGGGAGTTGCACACTGAAGCTTTCTTT. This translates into CASSQIRGELHTEAFF.

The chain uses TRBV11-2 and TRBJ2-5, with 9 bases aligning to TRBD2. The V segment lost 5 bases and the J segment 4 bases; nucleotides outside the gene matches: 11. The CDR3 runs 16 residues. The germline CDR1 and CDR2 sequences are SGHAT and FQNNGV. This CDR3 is CASSGGLAGRSETQYF. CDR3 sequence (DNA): TGTGCCAGCAGCGGCGGGCTAGCGGGGCGTTCAGAGACCCAGTACTTC.

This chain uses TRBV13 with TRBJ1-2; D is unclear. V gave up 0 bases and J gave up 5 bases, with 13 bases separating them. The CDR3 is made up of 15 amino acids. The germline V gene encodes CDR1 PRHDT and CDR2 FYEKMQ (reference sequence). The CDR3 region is CASSLGDVGSYGYTF. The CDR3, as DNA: TGTGCCAGCAGCTTAGGAGACGTGGGCAGTTATGGCTACACCTTC.

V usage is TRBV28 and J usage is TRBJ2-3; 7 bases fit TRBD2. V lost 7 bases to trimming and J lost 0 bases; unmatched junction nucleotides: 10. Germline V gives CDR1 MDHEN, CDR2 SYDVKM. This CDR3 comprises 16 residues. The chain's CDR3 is CASTLGLDTSTDTQYF. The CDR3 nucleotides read TGTGCCAGCACCCTTGGACTAGACACTAGCACAGATACGCAGTATTTT.

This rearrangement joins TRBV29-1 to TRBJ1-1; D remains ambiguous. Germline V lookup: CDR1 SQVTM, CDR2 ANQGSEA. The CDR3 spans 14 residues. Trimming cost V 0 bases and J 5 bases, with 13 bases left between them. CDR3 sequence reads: CSVEDRGLRTEAFF. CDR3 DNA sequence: TGCAGCGTTGAAGATCGAGGGTTAAGGACTGAAGCTTTCTTT. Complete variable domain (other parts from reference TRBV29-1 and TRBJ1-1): SAVISQKPSRDICQRGTSLTIQCQVDSQVTMMFWYRQQPGQSLTLIATANQGSEATYESGFVIDKFPISRPNLTFSTLTVSNMSPEDSSIYLCSVEDRGLRTEAFFGQGTRLTVV.

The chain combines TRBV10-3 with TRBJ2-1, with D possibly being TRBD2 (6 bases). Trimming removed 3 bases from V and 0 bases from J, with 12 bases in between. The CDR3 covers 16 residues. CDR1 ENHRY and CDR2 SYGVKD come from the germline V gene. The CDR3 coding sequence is TGTGCCATCAGTGATTCAGCGGGCCTCTCCTACAATGAGCAGTTCTTC. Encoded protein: CAISDSAGLSYNEQFF.

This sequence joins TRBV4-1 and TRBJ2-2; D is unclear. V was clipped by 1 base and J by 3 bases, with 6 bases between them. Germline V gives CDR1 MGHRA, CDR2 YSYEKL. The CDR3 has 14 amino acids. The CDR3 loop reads CASSQGAHTGELFF. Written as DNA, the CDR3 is TGCGCCAGCAGCCAAGGCGCCCACACCGGGGAGCTGTTTTTT.